The T cell receptor beta chain under discussion was sequenced for a study of control samples from healthy donors and cancer patients. Assay used: immunoSEQ multiplex PCR; TCRdb lists only in-frame clones, some missing. The sample records over 90,000 clones, around 90% being singletons. Germline assignment: CDR1 LGHDT and CDR2 YNNKEL (reference sequence). The V gene lost 2 bases and the J gene lost 7 bases, with 0 bases spanning the gap. The CDR3 sequence is 11 residues long. The sample comprised blood. The rearrangement joins TRBV3-1 (or the pseudogene TRBV3-2) to TRBJ1-6; no definite D call. The receptor was derived from a young woman in good health. The CDR3 sequence: CASSQNSPLHF. The CDR3 DNA sequence: TGTGCCAGCAGCCAAAATTCACCCCTCCACTTT.